This is a list of T cell receptor beta chains from one sample in a study of T cell repertoires in cytomegalovirus infection. TCRdb re-derived calls from the reads in MiXCR, one entry per CDR3 protein. Seen here are about 450,000 distinct CDR3 sequences, approximately 33% observed once, and the top ten hold about 13%. The sample taken for sequencing was PBMCs. The receptors stem from a human donor in good health (CMV status not recorded). Some clones in this sample may be carry-over from other donors' samples. Each CDR3 is given with its conserved first and last residue. A D gene is named only where the DNA matches it firmly. Only part of the rows carry a size: once, few, many, or a class if the clone is expanded.

d_gene,v_gene,j_gene,abundance,len,CDR3nt,CDR3aa
NA,TRBV4-1,TRBJ2-3,NA,15,TGCGCCAGCAGCCAGGACCTGGGGCAGGCAGATACGCAGTATTTT,CASSQDLGQADTQYF
NA,TRBV7-8,TRBJ2-5,many,16,TGTGCCAGCCTACCTACGGGGCAAGGCCGTCAAGAGACCCAGTACTTC,CASLPTGQGRQETQYF
TRBD1,TRBV5-3,TRBJ1-5,NA,15,TGTGCCAGCAGCTTGGAAGCGGACAGGGTGAAGCCCCAGCATTTT,CASSLEADRVKPQHF
NA,TRBV24-1,TRBJ2-3,few,16,TGTGCCACCAGTGAAACAGGAGCCCAAAGCACAGATACGCAGTATTTT,CATSETGAQSTDTQYF
NA,TRBV24-1,TRBJ2-2,NA,15,TGTGCCACCAGCCCTTTGAGGGGTAACACCGGGGAGCTGTTTTTT,CATSPLRGNTGELFF
TRBD2,TRBV28,TRBJ2-1,once,16,TGTGCCAGCAGTTGGAGCGGGGGGGGGACCTACAATGAGCAGTTCTTC,CASSWSGGGTYNEQFF
NA,TRBV29-1,TRBJ2-7,NA,13,TGCAGCGTTGAAAAAGACAGTCCGGGCGAGCAGTACTTC,CSVEKDSPGEQYF
TRBD1,TRBV27,TRBJ2-3,once,16,TGTGCCAGCAGTCACCTCTACAGGGGGCGCGGAGATACGCAGTATTTT,CASSHLYRGRGDTQYF
NA,TRBV7-2,TRBJ2-1,many,15,TGTGCCAGCAGCTTAGAACAGGGTCGGCCCAGTGAGCAGTTCTTC,CASSLEQGRPSEQFF
NA,TRBV19,TRBJ1-4,NA,15,TGTGCCAGTAGTAGGCCCGGGACTTCTAATGAAAAACTGTTTTTT,CASSRPGTSNEKLFF
NA,TRBV6-2/TRBV6-3,TRBJ1-1,NA,16,TGTGCCAGCAGTTACCCCATCCGGACAGCGAACACTGAAGCTTTCTTT,CASSYPIRTANTEAFF
NA,TRBV27,TRBJ1-1,few,14,TGTGCCAGCAGTTCCGCCCGAGGGAGTACTGAAGCTTTCTTT,CASSSARGSTEAFF
TRBD2,TRBV19,TRBJ2-1,NA,15,TGTGCCAGTAGTCGCGGGGGGTCCGACTCGGATGAGCAGTTCTTC,CASSRGGSDSDEQFF
NA,TRBV14,TRBJ1-1,few,15,TGTGCCAGCAGCCAAGATCCGGGGAGGACCACTGAAGCTTTCTTT,CASSQDPGRTTEAFF
NA,TRBV6-1,TRBJ2-7,NA,14,TGTGCCAGCAGTGGGGCACCGACGGCCTACGAGCAGTACTTC,CASSGAPTAYEQYF
NA,TRBV5-6,TRBJ2-1,NA,14,TGTGCCAGCAGCTTGGTAGGTACCCCTGCAGGGCAGTTCTTC,CASSLVGTPAGQFF
NA,TRBV12-3/TRBV12-4,TRBJ2-3,NA,14,TGTGCCAGCAGTTTAGCGATCGGCACAGATACGCAGTATTTT,CASSLAIGTDTQYF
TRBD1,TRBV6-5,TRBJ2-7,NA,14,TGTGCCAGCAGTTATCAGCGGACAGGGTACGAGCAGTACTTC,CASSYQRTGYEQYF
TRBD1,TRBV6-5,TRBJ1-6,NA,19,TGTGCCAGCAGTTTCTACAGGGGGCTCTCAAGCTCCTATAATTCACCCCTCCACTTT,CASSFYRGLSSSYNSPLHF
NA,TRBV9,TRBJ1-3,NA,17,TGTGCCAGCAGCGTAGAAGGGCAGAGCTGGTCTGGAAACACCATATATTTT,CASSVEGQSWSGNTIYF
NA,TRBV11-3,TRBJ2-2,many,13,TGTGCCAGCAGCTTAGTCCCCGGCGGGGAGCTGTTTTTT,CASSLVPGGELFF
TRBD1,TRBV27,TRBJ2-6,NA,18,TGTGCCAGCAGGCCTGACAGGGGGTGGGCTCCCGGGGCCAACGTCCTGACTTTC,CASRPDRGWAPGANVLTF
TRBD1,TRBV11-2,TRBJ2-2,few,16,TGTGCCAGCAGCCACCCGACAGGGCTTGTAACCGGGGAGCTGTTTTTT,CASSHPTGLVTGELFF
NA,TRBV20-1,TRBJ1-6,NA,18,TGCAGTGCTAGAGATGTAGGACAGATGAGCTCCTATAATTCACCCCTCCACTTT,CSARDVGQMSSYNSPLHF
NA,TRBV7-2,TRBJ2-7,many,13,TGTGCCAGCAGCTTAGCTCTGTGGACAAGGCAGTACTTC,CASSLALWTRQYF
NA,TRBV29-1,TRBJ1-1,NA,14,TGCAGCGTTCAGGGCATAGGGAGGAACACTGAAGCTTTCTTT,CSVQGIGRNTEAFF
NA,TRBV7-9,TRBJ1-2,many,13,TGTGCCAGCAGCTTCGGGGACTACTATGGCTACACCTTC,CASSFGDYYGYTF
NA,TRBV5-6,TRBJ2-2,once,15,TGTGCCAGCATACCGGACGAGACGAACACCGGGGAGCTGTTTTTT,CASIPDETNTGELFF
TRBD2,TRBV7-6,TRBJ2-3,many,16,TGTGCCAGCAGCCAAGGGAGCGGGGGGGCCACAGATACGCAGTATTTT,CASSQGSGGATDTQYF
NA,TRBV6-5,TRBJ1-4,few,16,TGTGCCAGCAGTTACTCGTTTGGGGCAACTAATGAAAAACTGTTTTTT,CASSYSFGATNEKLFF
TRBD1,TRBV7-8,TRBJ2-1,many,14,TGTGCCAGCAGCTTCACAGGGGGCTTCTATGAGCAGTTCTTC,CASSFTGGFYEQFF
NA,TRBV20-1,TRBJ1-6,NA,12,TGCAGTGCTAGAGATAGTAGTGGACCCCTCCACTTT,CSARDSSGPLHF
TRBD2,TRBV6-2/TRBV6-3,TRBJ2-3,NA,16,TGTGCCAGCCGACCCGGGAGCGGGACTAGCACAGATACGCAGTATTTT,CASRPGSGTSTDTQYF
NA,TRBV6-1,TRBJ2-5,few,15,TGTGCCAGCAGCCTTCGGATGGGGGGCACAGAGACCCAGTACTTC,CASSLRMGGTETQYF
NA,TRBV4-2,TRBJ1-1,many,17,TGTGCCAGCAGCCAAGATGGGGGAAGGGGGGGGAACACTGAAGCTTTCTTT,CASSQDGGRGGNTEAFF
NA,TRBV7-6,TRBJ1-2,NA,14,TGTGCCAGCAGCTTAGGGGAGGGGGGCCGTGGCTACACCTTC,CASSLGEGGRGYTF
NA,TRBV6-1,TRBJ2-1,many,17,TGTGCCAGCAGTGAACTAGTGGTAGGGCAGGGTTACAATGAGCAGTTCTTC,CASSELVVGQGYNEQFF
NA,TRBV7-2,TRBJ2-3,many,15,TGTGCCAGCAGCTCAACAGCCGATCTAGCACATACGCAGTATTTT,CASSSTADLAHTQYF
TRBD2,TRBV19,TRBJ2-2,few,16,TGTGCCAGTAGTAGACTAGCGGGGGCCAACACCGGGGAGCTGTTTTTT,CASSRLAGANTGELFF
TRBD2,TRBV19,TRBJ2-1,NA,16,TGTGCCAGTAGTACTGCTTCTCCCAGCGGGGGGAACTGGCAGTTCTTC,CASSTASPSGGNWQFF
TRBD1,TRBV6-1,TRBJ2-2,many,16,TGTGCCAGCACTAGAGACAGGGGCAGGGACACCGGGGAGCTGTTTTTT,CASTRDRGRDTGELFF
NA,TRBV12-3/TRBV12-4,TRBJ2-3,many,14,TGTGCCAGCAGTCCCCTATCGCGCACAGATACGCAGTATTTT,CASSPLSRTDTQYF
NA,TRBV5-1,TRBJ1-1,few,13,TGCGCCAGCAGCTTGGATGTCCGCACTGAAGCTTTCTTT,CASSLDVRTEAFF
TRBD1,TRBV28,TRBJ1-5,NA,16,TGTGCCAGCAGGCCGATACGACAGGGTAGCAATCAGCCCCAGCATTTT,CASRPIRQGSNQPQHF
NA,TRBV7-8,TRBJ1-2,few,12,TGTGCCAGCAGCCAAAGTATGGAGGGCTACACCTTC,CASSQSMEGYTF
NA,TRBV4-1,TRBJ1-1,NA,14,TGCGCCAGCAGCCAGAGGGCGGAGAACACTGAAGCTTTCTTT,CASSQRAENTEAFF
TRBD1,TRBV4-3,TRBJ1-6,many,14,TGCGCCAGCAGTTTGGACAGGGCCGGATCACCCCTCCACTTT,CASSLDRAGSPLHF
NA,TRBV12-3/TRBV12-4,TRBJ1-4,NA,16,TGTGCCAGCAGTTCAAGAGGAGGTGTTTCAAATGAAAAACTGTTTTTT,CASSSRGGVSNEKLFF
NA,TRBV6-5,TRBJ1-1,NA,13,TGTGCCAGCAGTTATGGGGACAACACTGAAGCTTTCTTT,CASSYGDNTEAFF